A single sample is the source of the 17 T cell receptor beta chains below, sequenced in a study of T cells in Graves' hyperthyroidism and ophthalmopathy. TCR beta CDR3 regions were amplified from RNA. Initially, a first-round RT-PCR of the TCR CDR3 employed the HTBI primer set. TCRdb used MiXCR to reprocess the multiplex PCR reads, holding one entry per CDR3 protein. This table holds about 640,000 distinct CDR3 sequences, more than 20% found once. The source material was blood. The receptors here all came from a man between 25 and 39 years old with Graves' ophthalmopathy.

This clonotype turned up a few times. This may come from a read error, since a much larger clone is one base off. The chain carries TRBV24-1 and TRBJ2-3, with D perhaps assigned TRBD1 or TRBD2 (5 bases each). Trimming pared 6 bases from V and 2 bases from J, leaving 17 bases between. CDR1 and CDR2 from the germline V gene are KGHDR and SFDVKD. CDR3 length: 16 amino acids. The CDR3, as DNA: TGTGCCACCAGTAATAAGACGGGACCCTCCACAGATACGCAGTATTTT. Protein product: CATSNKTGPSTDTQYF.

This clonotype was counted at least ten times. The chain recombines TRBV30 with TRBJ2-2; tentative D call: TRBD2 (5 bases). Trimming removed 4 bases at V and 6 bases at J, with 6 bases between. CDR3 length: 11 residues. Per germline, CDR1 GTSNPN and CDR2 SVGIG (reference sequence). As DNA, the CDR3 is TGTGCCTGGACCGGGGCCGGGGAGCTGTTTTTT. Translation gives CAWTGAGELFF.

This clonotype was detected many times. This rearrangement joins TRBV3-1 to TRBJ1-1; the D is unclear. This CDR3 has 14 residues. Germline V lookup: CDR1 LGHDT, CDR2 YNNKEL (reference sequence). Deletions cut 1 base from V and 5 bases from J, with 11 bases between. CDR3 in DNA: TGTGCCAGCAGCCAAGCAGGAATCGAGACTGAAGCTTTCTTT. Its translation: CASSQAGIETEAFF.

The genes are TRBV13 and TRBJ2-3; 7 positions agree with TRBD2. CDR1 and CDR2 from the germline V gene are PRHDT and FYEKMQ (reference sequence). Trimming took 5 bases from V and 0 from J; bases not matched to a gene: 8. The CDR3 covers 16 residues. The CDR3 region has the DNA TGTGCCAGCAGCAGAAGCGGGACCATAAGCACAGATACGCAGTATTTT. It specifies CASSRSGTISTDTQYF.

V usage is TRBV19 and J usage is TRBJ1-1; possibly TRBD1 for D (5 bases). CDR1 LNHDA and CDR2 SQIVND come from the germline V gene (reference sequence). V lost 5 bases to trimming and J lost 2 bases, with 15 bases between them. The length of the CDR3 is 15 residues. The CDR3 sequence: CASSAPGTFNTEAFF. CDR3 DNA sequence: TGTGCCAGTAGTGCCCCAGGGACCTTCAACACTGAAGCTTTCTTT.

In its sample, this clonotype was seen many times. The DNA of the CDR3 is TGTGCCATCAAAACGGGACTAGAGGCCTACGAGCAGTACTTC. Amino acids: CAIKTGLEAYEQYF. The chain joins TRBV10-3 to TRBJ2-7, with 8 bases that match TRBD2. The CDR3 consists of 14 residues. V shed 7 bases and J 2 bases; nucleotides not matched to a gene: 7. Germline values: CDR1 ENHRY, CDR2 SYGVKD.

The genes are TRBV7-9 and TRBJ2-7, with D perhaps TRBD2 (6 bases). Trimming stripped 5 bases from V and 0 bases from J, with 14 bases between. Germline V gene data show CDR1 as SEHNR and CDR2 as FQNEAQ (reference sequence). CDR3 length equals 15 residues. CDR3 loop: CASSPGTSYSYEQYF. CDR3 coding DNA: TGTGCCAGCAGCCCGGGGACTTCCTACTCCTACGAGCAGTACTTC.

This clonotype appeared many times. The gene calls are TRBV11-2 and TRBJ1-1, with TRBD1 matching 7 bases. The germline V gene encodes CDR1 SGHAT and CDR2 FQNNGV. The V and J ends lost 5 bases and 4 bases, in that order; junction bases with no gene match: 13. CDR3 length equals 16 residues. CDR3: CASSAPLTGFGTEAFF. CDR3 nucleotides: TGTGCCAGCAGCGCGCCCCTGACAGGGTTTGGCACTGAAGCTTTCTTT. Looking up the rest from reference TRBV11-2 and TRBJ1-1 gives the full variable domain: EAGVAQSPRYKIIEKRQSVAFWCNPISGHATLYWYQQILGQGPKLLIQFQNNGVVDDSQLPKDRFSAERLKGVDSTLKIQPAKLEDSAVYLCASSAPLTGFGTEAFFGQGTRLTVV.

This chain connects TRBV11-2 to TRBJ2-5; D uncertain. Germline values: CDR1 SGHAT, CDR2 FQNNGV. The CDR3 runs to 13 residues. The ends were cut back, 0 bases at V and 4 bases at J, with 6 bases in the middle. CDR3 sequence: CASSLDRSETQYF. The CDR3 DNA reads as TGTGCCAGCAGCTTAGATCGGTCAGAGACCCAGTACTTC.

The chain has TRBV5-8 and TRBJ1-1, with D unclear. Trimming pared 4 bases from V and 7 bases from J, leaving 11 bases between. The CDR3 spans 12 residues. The germline V gene encodes CDR1 SGHTS and CDR2 YDEGEE. The CDR3: CASSRIQIEAFF. The CDR3 DNA sequence: TGTGCCAGCAGCCGGATACAGATTGAAGCTTTCTTT.

The chain links TRBV7-2 to TRBJ1-1; 10 bases are a match to TRBD1. Trimming at V came to 7 bases and at J to 4 bases, leaving 6 bases not matched to a gene. The CDR3 runs 14 residues. Looked up from germline, CDR1 is SGHTA and CDR2 is FQGNSA. CDR3 sequence (DNA): TGTGCCAGCACCCTCCGGGACAGGGGCACTGAAGCTTTCTTT. Translated, it gives CASTLRDRGTEAFF.

This clonotype was observed many times. The rearrangement links TRBV5-1 to TRBJ2-7; 7 nucleotides line up with TRBD2. Germline V gives CDR1 SGHRS, CDR2 YFSETQ. This CDR3 has 14 residues. After removal of 0 bases from V and 2 bases from J, the junction contained 2 bases not matched to a gene. The CDR3 nucleotides read TGCGCCAGCAGCTTGGAGACTAGCCCCTACGAGCAGTACTTC. Protein product: CASSLETSPYEQYF.

This clonotype was seen only a few times. The chain employs TRBV6-5 and TRBJ1-2; 10 bases match TRBD1. The CDR3 contains 14 residues. Germline CDR1 is MNHEY and CDR2 is SVGAGI. V shed 4 bases and J 8 bases; nucleotides not matched to a gene: 7. CDR3 sequence reads: CASSSLGTGEGYTF. CDR3 coding DNA: TGTGCCAGCAGTTCCCTCGGGACAGGGGAAGGCTACACCTTC.

This clonotype was observed a handful of times. The genes are TRBV29-1 and TRBJ1-1; 7 bases are a match to TRBD1. Germline V CDR1 and CDR2: SQVTM, ANQGSEA. This CDR3 contains 16 residues. V was pared by 4 bases and J by 1 base, with 12 bases of the junction left unmatched. CDR3 loop: CSVAIGGIVWNTEAFF. CDR3 in DNA: TGCAGCGTTGCAATAGGGGGCATAGTATGGAACACTGAAGCTTTCTTT.

Only a few counts were recorded for this clonotype. This rearrangement joins TRBV29-1 to TRBJ2-2, with unresolved D. With 3 bases removed from V and 1 base from J, the gap between germline ends came to 3 bases. Germline assignment: CDR1 SQVTM and CDR2 ANQGSEA. This CDR3 contains 12 residues. CDR3 sequence: CSVDGNTGELFF. CDR3 nucleotide sequence: TGCAGCGTTGATGGGAACACCGGGGAGCTGTTTTTT.

The chain couples TRBV5-1 to TRBJ2-6; TRBD1 or TRBD2 may be the D gene (5 bases each). Germline V CDR1 and CDR2: SGHRS, YFSETQ. Trimming stripped 0 bases from V and 2 bases from J, with 15 bases between. CDR3 length: 18 amino acids. CDR3 nucleotides: TGCGCCAGCAGCTTGGGGGCAGGGAGTATTGCTGGGGCCAACGTCCTGACTTTC. Its protein product is CASSLGAGSIAGANVLTF.

In its sample, this clonotype was seen a few times. The genes are TRBV10-3 and TRBJ2-3; D is unresolved. CDR1 and CDR2 (germline): ENHRY, SYGVKD. Trimming stripped 5 bases from V and 6 bases from J, with 24 bases between. The CDR3 is made up of 17 amino acids. The CDR3 sequence is CAISRTSRSLVSDTQYF. CDR3 bases: TGTGCCATCAGTCGCACCTCACGGTCCCTAGTCTCGGATACGCAGTATTTT.